The sample holds a few counts of the clone carrying this TCR beta chain. The data originate from a study of naive and memory T cell subsets. Both TRBC1 and TRBC2 were covered by a beta constant-region primer of two equimolar oligonucleotides. One entry per CDR3 protein, called by TCRdb with MiXCR from the UMI-ligation and nested PCR reads. The sample lists some 150,000 distinct CDR3 sequences, over 15% occurring once. The sequenced sample consisted of naive CD4+ T cells from blood. The receptor's source is a human donor in good health.

The CDR3 spells CASRQEDSLYNEQFF. CDR3 DNA sequence: TGTGCCAGCAGGCAGGAGGATTCCCTTTACAATGAGCAGTTCTTC. The J gene is TRBJ2-1, the V gene TRBV3-1; D perhaps matches TRBD2 (5 bases). Germline V lookup: CDR1 LGHDT, CDR2 YNNKEL (reference sequence). The CDR3 has 15 residues. V was trimmed by 6 bases and J by 4 bases, leaving 16 bases between them.